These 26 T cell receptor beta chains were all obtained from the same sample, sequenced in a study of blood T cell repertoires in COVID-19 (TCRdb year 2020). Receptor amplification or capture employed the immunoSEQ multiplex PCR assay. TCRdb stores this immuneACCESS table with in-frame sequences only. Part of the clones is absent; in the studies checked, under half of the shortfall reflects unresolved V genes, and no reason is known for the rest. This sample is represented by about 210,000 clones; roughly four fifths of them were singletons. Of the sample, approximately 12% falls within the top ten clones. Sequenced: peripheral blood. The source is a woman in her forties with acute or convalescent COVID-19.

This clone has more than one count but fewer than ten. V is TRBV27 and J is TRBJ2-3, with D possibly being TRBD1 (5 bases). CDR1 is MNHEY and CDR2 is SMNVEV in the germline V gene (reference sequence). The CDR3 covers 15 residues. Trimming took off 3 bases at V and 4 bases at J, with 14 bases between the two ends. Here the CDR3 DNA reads TGTGCCAGCAGTTTGATCGACAGTAGAGCAGATACGCAGTATTTT. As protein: CASSLIDSRADTQYF.

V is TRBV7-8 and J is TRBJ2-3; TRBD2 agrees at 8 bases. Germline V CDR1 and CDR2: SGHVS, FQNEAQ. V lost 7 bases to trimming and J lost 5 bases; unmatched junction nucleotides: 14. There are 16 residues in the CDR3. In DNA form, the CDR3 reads TGTGCCAGCACAGACCGAGCGGGAGTTAAAAAAGATACGCAGTATTTT. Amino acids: CASTDRAGVKKDTQYF.

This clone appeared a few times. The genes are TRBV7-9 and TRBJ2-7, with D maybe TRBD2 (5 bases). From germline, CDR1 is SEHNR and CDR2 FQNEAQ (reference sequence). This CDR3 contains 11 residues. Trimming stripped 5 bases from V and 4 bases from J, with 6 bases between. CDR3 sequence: CASSPGYEQYF. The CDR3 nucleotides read TGTGCCAGCAGCCCGGGGTACGAGCAGTACTTC.

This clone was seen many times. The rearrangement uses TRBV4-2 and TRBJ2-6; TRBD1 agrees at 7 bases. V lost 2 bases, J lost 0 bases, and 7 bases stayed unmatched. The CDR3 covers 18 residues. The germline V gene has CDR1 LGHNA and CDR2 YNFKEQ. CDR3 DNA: TGTGCCAGCAGCCAAACCAGAGGGACAGACTCTGGGGCCAACGTCCTGACTTTC. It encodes CASSQTRGTDSGANVLTF.

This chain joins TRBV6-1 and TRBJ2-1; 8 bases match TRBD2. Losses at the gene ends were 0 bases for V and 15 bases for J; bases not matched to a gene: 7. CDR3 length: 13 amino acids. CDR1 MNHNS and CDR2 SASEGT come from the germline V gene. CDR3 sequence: CASSEAPSGGWFF. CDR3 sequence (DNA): TGTGCCAGCAGTGAAGCGCCGAGCGGGGGATGGTTCTTC.

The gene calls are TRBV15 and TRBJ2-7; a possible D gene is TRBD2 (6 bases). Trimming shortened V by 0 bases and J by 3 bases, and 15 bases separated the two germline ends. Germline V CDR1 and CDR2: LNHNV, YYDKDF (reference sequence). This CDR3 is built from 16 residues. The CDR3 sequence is CATSRDIGTAGYEQYF. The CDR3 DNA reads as TGTGCCACCAGCAGAGATATTGGGACTGCAGGCTACGAGCAGTACTTC.

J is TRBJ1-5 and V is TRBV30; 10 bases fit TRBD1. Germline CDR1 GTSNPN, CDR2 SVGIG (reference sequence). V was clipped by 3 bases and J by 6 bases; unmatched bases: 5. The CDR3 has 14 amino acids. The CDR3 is CAWSPGQGSQPQHF. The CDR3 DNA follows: TGTGCCTGGAGCCCGGGACAGGGGAGTCAGCCCCAGCATTTT.

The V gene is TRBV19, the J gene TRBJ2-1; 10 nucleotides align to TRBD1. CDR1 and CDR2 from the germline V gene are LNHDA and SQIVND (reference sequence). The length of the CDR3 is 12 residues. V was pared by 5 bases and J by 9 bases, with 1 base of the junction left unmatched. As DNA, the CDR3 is TGTGCCAGTAGTGGGACAGGGGTTGAGCAGTTCTTC. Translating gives CASSGTGVEQFF.

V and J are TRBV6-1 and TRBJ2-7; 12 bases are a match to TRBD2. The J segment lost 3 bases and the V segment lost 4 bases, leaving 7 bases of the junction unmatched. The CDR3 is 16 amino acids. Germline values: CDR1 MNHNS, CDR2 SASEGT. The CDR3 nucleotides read TGTGCCAGCAGTGCCGGGACTAGCGGGCCCTACTACGAGCAGTACTTC. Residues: CASSAGTSGPYYEQYF.

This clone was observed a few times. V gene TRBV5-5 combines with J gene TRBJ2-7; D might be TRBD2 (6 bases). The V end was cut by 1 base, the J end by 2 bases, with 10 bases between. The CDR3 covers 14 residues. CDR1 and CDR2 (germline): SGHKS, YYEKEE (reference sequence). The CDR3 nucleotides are TGTGCCAGCAGCTTGCAGGAGGGTCCCTACGAGCAGTACTTC. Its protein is CASSLQEGPYEQYF.

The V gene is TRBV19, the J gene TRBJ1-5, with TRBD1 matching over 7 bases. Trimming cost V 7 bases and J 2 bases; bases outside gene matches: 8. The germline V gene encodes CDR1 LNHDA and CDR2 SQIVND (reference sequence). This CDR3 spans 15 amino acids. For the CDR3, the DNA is TGTGCCAGTACCCCAGGAACAGGGGGCAATCAGCCCCAGCATTTT. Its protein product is CASTPGTGGNQPQHF.

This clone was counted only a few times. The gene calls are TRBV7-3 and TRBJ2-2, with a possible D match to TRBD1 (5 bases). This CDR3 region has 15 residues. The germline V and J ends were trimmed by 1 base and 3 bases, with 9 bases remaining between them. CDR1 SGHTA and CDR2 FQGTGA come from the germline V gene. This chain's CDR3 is CASSLSRAHTGELFF. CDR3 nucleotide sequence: TGTGCCAGCAGCTTAAGCAGGGCCCACACCGGGGAGCTGTTTTTT.

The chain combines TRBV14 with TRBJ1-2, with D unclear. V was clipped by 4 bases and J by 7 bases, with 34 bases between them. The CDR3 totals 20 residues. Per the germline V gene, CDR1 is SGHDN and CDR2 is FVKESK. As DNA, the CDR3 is TGTGCCAGCAGCCCGACGGGGTTTGATAAAATGTGGGTACCTGTGGGTGGCTACACCTTC. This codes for CASSPTGFDKMWVPVGGYTF.

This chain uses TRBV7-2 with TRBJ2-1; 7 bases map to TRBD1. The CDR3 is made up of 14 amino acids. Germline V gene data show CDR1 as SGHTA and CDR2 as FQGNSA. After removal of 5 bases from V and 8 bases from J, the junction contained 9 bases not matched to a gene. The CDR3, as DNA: TGTGCCAGCAGCGTGACACAGGGGAGCGATGAGCAGTTCTTC. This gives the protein CASSVTQGSDEQFF. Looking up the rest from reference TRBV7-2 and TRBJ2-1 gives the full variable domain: GAGVSQSPSNKVTEKGKDVELRCDPISGHTALYWYRQSLGQGLEFLIYFQGNSAPDKSGLPSDRFSAERTGGSVSTLTIQRTQQEDSAVYLCASSVTQGSDEQFFGPGTRLTVL.

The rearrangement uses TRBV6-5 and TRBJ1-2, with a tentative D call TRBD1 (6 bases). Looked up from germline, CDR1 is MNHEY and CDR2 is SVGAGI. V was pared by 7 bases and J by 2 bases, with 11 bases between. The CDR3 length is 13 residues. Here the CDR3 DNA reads TGTGCCAGCAAATCGGGACACAACTATGGCTACACCTTC. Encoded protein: CASKSGHNYGYTF.

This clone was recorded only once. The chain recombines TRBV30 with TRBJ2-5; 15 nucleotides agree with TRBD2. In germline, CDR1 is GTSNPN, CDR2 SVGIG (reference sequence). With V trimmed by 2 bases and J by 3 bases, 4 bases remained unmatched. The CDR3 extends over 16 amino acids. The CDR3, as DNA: TGTGCCTGGAGTATCAGGACTAGCGGGAGGGAAGAGACCCAGTACTTC. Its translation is CAWSIRTSGREETQYF.

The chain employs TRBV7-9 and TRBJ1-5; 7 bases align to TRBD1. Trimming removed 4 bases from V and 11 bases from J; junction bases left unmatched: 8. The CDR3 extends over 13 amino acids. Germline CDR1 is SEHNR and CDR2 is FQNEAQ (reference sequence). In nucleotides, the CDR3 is TGTGCCAGCAGCTCGGGACAGACCCCAGCCCAGCATTTT. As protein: CASSSGQTPAQHF.

The CDR3 DNA reads as TGTGCCTGGAGCCAACCTCGGACAGGGGGTTCAGGGGCCAACGTCCTGACTTTC. It codes for CAWSQPRTGGSGANVLTF. The chain couples TRBV30 to TRBJ2-6; the match to TRBD1 covers 10 bases. Germline loops: CDR1 GTSNPN, CDR2 SVGIG (reference sequence). V dropped 3 bases and J dropped 4; count of bases not matched to a gene: 12. The CDR3 has 18 residues.

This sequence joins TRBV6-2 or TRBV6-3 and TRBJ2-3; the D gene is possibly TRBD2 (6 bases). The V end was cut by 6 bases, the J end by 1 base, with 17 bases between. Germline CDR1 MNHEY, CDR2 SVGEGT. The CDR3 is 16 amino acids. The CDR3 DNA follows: TGTGCCAGCAGCCGCCTACTAGCTCCCCGCACAGATACGCAGTATTTT. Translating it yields CASSRLLAPRTDTQYF.

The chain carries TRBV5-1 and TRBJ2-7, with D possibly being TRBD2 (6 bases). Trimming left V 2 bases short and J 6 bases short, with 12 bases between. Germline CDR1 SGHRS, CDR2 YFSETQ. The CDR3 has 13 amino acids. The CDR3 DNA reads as TGCGCCAGCAGCTTTTTTGCCGGGGGCGAGCAGTACTTC. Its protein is CASSFFAGGEQYF.

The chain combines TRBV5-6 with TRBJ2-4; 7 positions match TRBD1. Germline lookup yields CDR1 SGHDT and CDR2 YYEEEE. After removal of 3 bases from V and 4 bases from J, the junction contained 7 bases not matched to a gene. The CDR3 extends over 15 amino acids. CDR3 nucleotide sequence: TGTGCCAGCAGCTCGTCCGGGACAGCTAAAAACATTCAGTACTTC. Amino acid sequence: CASSSSGTAKNIQYF. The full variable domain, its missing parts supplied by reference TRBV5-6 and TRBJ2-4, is DAGVTQSPTHLIKTRGQQVTLRCSPKSGHDTVSWYQQALGQGPQFIFQYYEEEERQRGNFPDRFSGHQFPNYSSELNVNALLLGDSALYLCASSSSGTAKNIQYFGAGTRLSVL.

The CDR3 protein is CASSYYSGLTDTQYF. CDR3 sequence (DNA): TGTGCCAGCAGTTATTATAGCGGACTCACAGATACGCAGTATTTT. The chain joins TRBV6-2 or TRBV6-3 to TRBJ2-3; D may be TRBD2 (6 bases). The V end lost 3 bases, the J end lost 2 bases, and 12 bases lay between the germline ends. There are 15 residues in the CDR3. Germline V gene data show CDR1 as MNHEY and CDR2 as SVGEGT.

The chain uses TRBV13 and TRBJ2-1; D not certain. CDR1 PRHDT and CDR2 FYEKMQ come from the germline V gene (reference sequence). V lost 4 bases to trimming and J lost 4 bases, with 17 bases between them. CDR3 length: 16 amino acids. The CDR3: CASSSNPGFGYNEQFF. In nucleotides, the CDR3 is TGTGCCAGCAGCTCTAACCCAGGATTTGGGTACAATGAGCAGTTCTTC.

The CDR3 coding sequence is TGTGCCAGCAATCTTGGGACAGCAAATACGCAGTATTTT. Its protein is CASNLGTANTQYF. The chain recombines TRBV2 with TRBJ2-3; TRBD1 matches at 7 bases. CDR1 and CDR2 from the germline V gene are SNHLY and FYNNEI. The CDR3 loop spans 13 amino acids. J lost 7 bases, V lost 7 bases, and 8 bases had no gene match.

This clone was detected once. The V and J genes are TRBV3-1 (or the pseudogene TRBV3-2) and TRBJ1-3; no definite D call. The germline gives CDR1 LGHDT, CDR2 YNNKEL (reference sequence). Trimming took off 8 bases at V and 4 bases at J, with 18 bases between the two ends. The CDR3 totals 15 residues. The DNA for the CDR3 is TGTGCCAGCGCCGAGCGGGGATACGGCGGAAACACCATATATTTT. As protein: CASAERGYGGNTIYF.

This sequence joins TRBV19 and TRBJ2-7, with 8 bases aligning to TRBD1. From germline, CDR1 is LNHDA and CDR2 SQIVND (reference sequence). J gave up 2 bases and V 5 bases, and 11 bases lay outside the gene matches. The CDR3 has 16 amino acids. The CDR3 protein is CASSGSADRVTYEQYF. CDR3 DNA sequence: TGTGCCAGTAGTGGCTCCGCGGACAGGGTAACCTACGAGCAGTACTTC.